The 29 T cell receptor beta chains below all came from one sample that was sequenced in a study of CD8 T cells in Susac syndrome. The RNA input was roughly 0.45 to 1 ug, and it was reverse transcribed with random hexamers. TCRdb recomputed calls from the immunoSEQ multiplex PCR reads with MiXCR, one row per CDR3 protein. Of some 260,000 distinct CDR3 sequences in the sample, just under 95% were seen once. Source material: CD4+ T cells from PBMCs. Every receptor here comes from a human donor with multiple sclerosis.

The chain joins TRBV12-3 or TRBV12-4 to TRBJ2-3, with 7 bases aligning to TRBD2. V was clipped by 5 bases and J by 1 base; unmatched bases: 3. This CDR3 spans 14 amino acids. The CDR3 nucleotides read TGTGCCAGCAGTCCCCGGGAGGGCACAGATACGCAGTATTTT. It translates to CASSPREGTDTQYF.

The CDR3 DNA sequence: TGTGCCACCAGTGAAACCGGGACAGGTAGGGACGAGCAGTACTTC. Amino acids: CATSETGTGRDEQYF. V is TRBV24-1 and J is TRBJ2-7; the match to TRBD1 covers 8 bases. The trim removed 4 bases at V and 5 bases at J, leaving 9 bases unmatched. Per germline, CDR1 KGHDR and CDR2 SFDVKD. The CDR3 length is 15 residues.

The chain couples TRBV7-9 to TRBJ1-2, with a possible D match to TRBD1 (6 bases). Deletions cut 5 bases from V and 4 bases from J, with 17 bases between. The germline gives CDR1 SEHNR, CDR2 FQNEAQ (reference sequence). The CDR3 extends over 15 amino acids. CDR3 protein: CASSLTGSGFYGYTF. The CDR3 nucleotides are TGTGCCAGCAGCCTAACAGGGTCGGGATTCTATGGCTACACCTTC.

This clonotype was counted once. The chain joins TRBV5-6 to TRBJ2-7; 8 bases map to TRBD1. In germline, CDR1 is SGHDT, CDR2 YYEEEE. V lost 3 bases, J lost 6 bases, and 5 bases stayed unmatched. CDR3 length: 13 amino acids. Here the CDR3 reads CASSWTGTSEQYF. The CDR3 DNA is TGTGCCAGCAGCTGGACAGGGACCTCCGAGCAGTACTTC.

The chain joins TRBV19 to TRBJ2-3; D could derive from TRBD1 or TRBD2 (7 bases each). CDR3 length equals 17 residues. V was shortened by 3 bases and J by 1 base, with 17 bases between the two germline ends. Germline V gene data show CDR1 as LNHDA and CDR2 as SQIVND (reference sequence). The chain's CDR3 is CASSIQDRAGGTDTQYF. The CDR3 DNA sequence: TGTGCCAGTAGTATCCAAGACAGGGCGGGGGGCACAGATACGCAGTATTTT.

The chain employs TRBV20-1 and TRBJ2-5; D is perhaps TRBD2 (5 bases). There are 14 residues in the CDR3. Germline CDR1 is DFQATT and CDR2 is SNEGSKA (reference sequence). Trimming cost V 2 bases and J 7 bases, with 17 bases left between them. The CDR3 is CSARPMMGSGTQYF. The DNA for the CDR3 is TGCAGTGCTAGACCGATGATGGGGAGTGGGACCCAGTACTTC.

The chain is built from TRBV11-2 and TRBJ2-7; D is possibly TRBD2 (5 bases). Trimming took off 0 bases at V and 1 base at J, with 7 bases between the two ends. Germline V CDR1 and CDR2: SGHAT, FQNNGV. The CDR3 has 14 residues. Here the CDR3 reads CASSLERLSYEQYF. The CDR3 DNA reads as TGTGCCAGCAGCTTAGAGAGACTATCCTACGAGCAGTACTTC.

V is TRBV6-5 and J is TRBJ1-3; D is uncertain. Looked up from germline, CDR1 is MNHEY and CDR2 is SVGAGI. V was clipped by 6 bases and J by 0 bases, with 9 bases between them. CDR3 length: 14 amino acids. CDR3 sequence (DNA): TGTGCCAGCAGACCCCCTACCTCTGGAAACACCATATATTTT. Translated, it gives CASRPPTSGNTIYF.

This clonotype was seen a single time. The CDR3 region has the DNA TGTGCCAGCAGTAGGGTGCCGAACACTGAAGCTTTCTTT. This sequence encodes CASSRVPNTEAFF. The V call is TRBV12-3 or TRBV12-4, the J call TRBJ1-1; no clear D. This CDR3 has 13 residues. With 5 bases removed from V and 1 base from J, the gap between germline ends came to 8 bases.

V usage is TRBV9 and J usage is TRBJ2-5; the D gene is possibly TRBD2 (7 bases). Deletions cut 1 base from V and 4 bases from J, with 17 bases between. This CDR3 spans 16 amino acids. Germline V gene data show CDR1 as SGDLS and CDR2 as YYNGEE. CDR3 loop: CASSVRGRGGGETQYF. The CDR3 DNA is TGTGCCAGCAGCGTACGGGGGCGAGGGGGGGGAGAGACCCAGTACTTC. The variable domain in full, with the rest retrieved from reference TRBV9 and TRBJ2-5, is DSGVTQTPKHLITATGQRVTLRCSPRSGDLSVYWYQQSLDQGLQFLIQYYNGEERAKGNILERFSAQQFPDLHSELNLSSLELGDSALYFCASSVRGRGGGETQYFGPGTRLLVL.

DNA of the CDR3: TGTGCCAGCAGCCGGCTGGATGCGGGCGGGGAGCTGTTTTTT. Protein product: CASSRLDAGGELFF. The gene calls are TRBV3-1 and TRBJ2-2; TRBD2 is a possible D gene (5 bases). Trimming pared 4 bases from V and 7 bases from J, leaving 13 bases between. CDR3 length: 14 amino acids. CDR1 LGHDT and CDR2 YNNKEL come from the germline V gene (reference sequence).

V usage is TRBV30 and J usage is TRBJ2-7, with 9 bases lining up with TRBD2. J gave up 2 bases and V 1 base, and 9 bases lay outside the gene matches. Germline values: CDR1 GTSNPN, CDR2 SVGIG (reference sequence). The CDR3 extends over 16 amino acids. The CDR3 region has the DNA TGTGCCTGGAGTGCCAAGCGGGAGGAGAATCCCTACGAGCAGTACGTC. Translating it yields CAWSAKREENPYEQYV.

The chain recombines TRBV12-3 or TRBV12-4 with TRBJ1-2, with TRBD1 identical over 7 bases. The CDR3 loop spans 12 amino acids. The V segment lost 4 bases and the J segment 11 bases; nucleotides outside the gene matches: 7. DNA for the CDR3: TGTGCCAGCAGTTCCGGGACAGAGAGGTACACCTTC. It yields the protein CASSSGTERYTF.

V and J are TRBV6-6 and TRBJ2-7; D assignment may be TRBD1 or TRBD2 (6 bases each). In germline, CDR1 is MNHNY, CDR2 SVGAGI (reference sequence). Trimming stripped 7 bases from V and 4 bases from J, with 17 bases between. This CDR3 has 14 amino acids. DNA for the CDR3: TGTGCCAGCATTCATGAGGGGGGCGCATACGAGCAGTACTTC. It codes for CASIHEGGAYEQYF.

Only a few counts were recorded for this clonotype. The chain is built from TRBV6-1 and TRBJ2-7; 9 bases match TRBD1. The V gene's germline CDR1 is MNHNS and CDR2 SASEGT. This CDR3 has 17 residues. J gave up 4 bases and V 2 bases, and 12 bases lay outside the gene matches. CDR3 nucleotides: TGTGCCAGCAGTGAAAGGCCCCACGGGACAGGGTTTTACGAGCAGTACTTC. Protein product: CASSERPHGTGFYEQYF.

J is TRBJ1-5 and V is TRBV4-1; D remains unclear. From germline, CDR1 is MGHRA and CDR2 YSYEKL. The V gene lost 0 bases and the J gene lost 5 bases, with 11 bases spanning the gap. This CDR3 is 15 amino acids long. DNA of the CDR3: TGCGCCAGCAGCCAAGATGGCGGGCGGTATCAGCCCCAGCATTTT. Encoded protein: CASSQDGGRYQPQHF.

The chain joins TRBV20-1 to TRBJ2-2, with 7 positions matching TRBD2. Looked up from germline, CDR1 is DFQATT and CDR2 is SNEGSKA (reference sequence). This CDR3 region has 16 residues. With 0 bases clipped from V and 2 bases from J, the junction kept 6 bases outside the gene matches. CDR3 sequence (DNA): TGCAGTGCTAGAGATTCGCTAGCGGACAACACCGGGGAGCTGTTTTTT. The encoded protein is CSARDSLADNTGELFF.

For the CDR3, the DNA is TGCGCCAGCAGCATAGACAGGCCTAGCTCCTACAATGAGCAGTTCTTC. Translated, it gives CASSIDRPSSYNEQFF. This rearrangement joins TRBV5-1 to TRBJ2-1, with D possibly TRBD1 on 6 matching bases. From germline, CDR1 is SGHRS and CDR2 YFSETQ. V lost 4 bases, J lost 0 bases, and 14 bases lay in between. The CDR3 has 16 residues.

The chain recombines TRBV12-5 with TRBJ1-1, with D uncertain. V shed 2 bases and J shed 5 bases, with 6 bases lying between them. The germline V gene has CDR1 LGHNT and CDR2 FRNRAP. The CDR3 spans 12 residues. This chain's CDR3 is CASGLYRTEAFF. The CDR3 DNA reads as TGTGCTAGTGGTTTGTACCGGACTGAAGCTTTCTTT.

The chain couples TRBV4-1 to TRBJ1-6, with D unclear. There are 18 residues in the CDR3. Trimming removed 4 bases from V and 7 bases from J, with 23 bases in between. The V gene's germline CDR1 is MGHRA and CDR2 YSYEKL. In DNA, the CDR3 is TGCGCCAGCAGCCCTGACTCAAGATTCCAGAGAGGCAATTCACCCCTCCACTTT. Translating gives CASSPDSRFQRGNSPLHF.

The CDR3 loop is CASSVGQGGPSGNTIYF. CDR3 in DNA: TGTGCCAGCAGCGTCGGACAGGGAGGACCCTCTGGAAACACCATATATTTT. The J gene is TRBJ1-3, the V gene TRBV9; 8 bases align to TRBD1. There are 17 residues in the CDR3. V trimming: 2 bases; J trimming: 0 bases; junction bases outside the gene matches: 7. From germline, CDR1 is SGDLS and CDR2 YYNGEE.

The gene calls are TRBV2 and TRBJ2-2; 9 bases match TRBD2. The CDR3 consists of 16 residues. CDR1 and CDR2 (germline): SNHLY, FYNNEI. V trimming: 4 bases; J trimming: 3 bases; junction bases outside the gene matches: 6. CDR3 sequence (DNA): TGTGCCAGCAGTGGGGCGGGAGGGCCCGACACCGGGGAGCTGTTTTTT. Translated: CASSGAGGPDTGELFF.

The gene calls are TRBV6-1 and TRBJ2-1; 10 bases align to TRBD2. In germline, CDR1 is MNHNS, CDR2 SASEGT. V shed 6 bases, J shed 1 base, and the junction held 6 bases outside the gene matches. The CDR3 loop spans 16 amino acids. Here the CDR3 reads CASRRQLAGSYNEQFF. CDR3 nucleotide sequence: TGTGCCAGCAGGAGACAACTAGCGGGGTCCTACAATGAGCAGTTCTTC.

This chain uses TRBV27 with TRBJ2-6; 11 nucleotides match TRBD1. The CDR3 loop spans 23 amino acids. The junction had 20 bases not matched to a gene; V was cut back by 4 bases and J by 0 bases. Germline V gene sequence: CDR1 MNHEY, CDR2 SMNVEV (reference sequence). The CDR3 loop reads CASSSRDRGVAVSESSGANVLTF. For the CDR3, the DNA is TGTGCCAGCAGTTCAAGGGACAGGGGGGTGGCTGTGTCTGAAAGCTCTGGGGCCAACGTCCTGACTTTC.

CDR3 sequence: CASSWGRRNEQFF. DNA for the CDR3: TGTGCCAGCAGCTGGGGGAGGCGGAATGAGCAGTTCTTC. The chain has TRBV5-6 and TRBJ2-1; tentatively, D is TRBD2 (6 bases). Germline V gives CDR1 SGHDT, CDR2 YYEEEE. There are 13 residues in the CDR3. Trimming removed 3 bases at V and 7 bases at J, with 11 bases between.

This clonotype was seen a handful of times. The rearrangement joins TRBV5-6 to TRBJ2-1; 10 bases align to TRBD2. This CDR3 has 14 amino acids. Germline V gene sequence: CDR1 SGHDT, CDR2 YYEEEE. J was trimmed by 9 bases and V by 1 base; bases with no gene match: 4. The CDR3 bases are TGTGCCAGCAGCTTGCGGCTAGCGGGAGTTGAGCAGTTCTTC. Translating it yields CASSLRLAGVEQFF.

This rearrangement joins TRBV10-3 to TRBJ1-1, with D unresolved. V lost 8 bases and J lost 0, with 10 bases in between. Germline V gives CDR1 ENHRY, CDR2 SYGVKD. The CDR3 is 13 residues long. Here the CDR3 DNA reads TGTGCCATCGGACCGCGGCTGAACACTGAAGCTTTCTTT. Amino acids: CAIGPRLNTEAFF.

J is TRBJ1-1 and V is TRBV28; D is undetermined. This CDR3 has 13 amino acids. In germline, CDR1 is MDHEN, CDR2 SYDVKM. V gave up 5 bases and J gave up 5 bases, with 12 bases separating them. CDR3 loop: CASSAGVRTEAFF. CDR3 nucleotides: TGTGCCAGCAGTGCCGGGGTAAGGACTGAAGCTTTCTTT.

V and J are TRBV6-1 and TRBJ2-5; 11 bases fit TRBD2. Germline loops: CDR1 MNHNS, CDR2 SASEGT. This CDR3 spans 16 amino acids. Trimming took 3 bases from V and 0 from J; bases not matched to a gene: 3. This CDR3 is CASSEGTSGNQETQYF. CDR3 nucleotides: TGTGCCAGCAGTGAGGGGACTAGCGGAAACCAAGAGACCCAGTACTTC.